Here is one T cell receptor (beta chain) with its context. The CDR3 has 15 residues. Germline lookup yields CDR1 MNHEY and CDR2 SVGAGI. Trimming took 5 bases from V and 6 from J; bases not matched to a gene: 8. This specimen belongs to a study of blood T cell repertoires in COVID-19. Looking at the study overall: The United States, Italy and Spain supplied acute and convalescent COVID-19 samples. PBMCs, B-cell-depleted T cells, or T cells were the source of the cDNA or gDNA that made up the material.

The Seattle patients, enrolled during active infection, were followed longitudinally. Under the authors' procedure: From reference gene primer amplification, estimates of nucleated cell counts were derived. Clones were read by immunoSEQ multiplex PCR, and TCRdb kept only the in-frame ones, dropping some. V and J calls and clone size are copied from that table; D and trimming were computed from the DNA. The repertoire consists of about 160,000 clones, with around 87% occurring once and the leading ten covering around 0.6%. V usage is TRBV6-5 and J usage is TRBJ2-1; 9 bases align to TRBD1. The sequence derives from a man in his fifties or sixties with COVID-19, enrolled during active disease. Sequencing was done on a sample of peripheral blood. Here the CDR3 DNA reads TGTGCCAGCAGTCCACGAGGACAGGGGCGCAATGAGCAGTTCTTC. Translation: CASSPRGQGRNEQFF.